This T cell receptor (beta chain) stems from a study of Tregs in tolerant kidney transplant recipients. Mixed chimerism was transient after nonmyeloablative marrow transplants from related graft donors. With regard to this clone: The CDR3 end falls 3 residues outside the read, so it is completed with the germline J gene.

TCRdb's copy holds only in-frame clones and misses some; the assay was immunoSEQ multiplex PCR. The sample table includes more than 11,000 clones. The junction had 5 bases not matched to a gene; V was cut back by 2 bases and J by 0 bases. Germline-derived CDR1 and CDR2 are MDHEN and SYDVKM. This CDR3 spans 16 amino acids. Sequenced material: CD8+ T cells from blood (PBMCs), taken 6 months after the transplant. V is TRBV28 and J is TRBJ2-7; 9 nucleotides match TRBD2. The receptor comes from a human patient who received a combined kidney and bone marrow transplant. Some T cells may be supplied by the graft donor. The CDR3 DNA, read in part, is TGTGCCAGCAGTTTAGCAGAACTAGCGGGCTCCTACGAG. This translates into CASSLAELAGSYE. The entire CDR3 protein is CASSLAELAGSYEQYF.